The rows below give T cell receptor beta chains drawn from one sample of a study of cytomegalovirus exposure and HLA in healthy donors. Libraries were prepared by immunoSEQ multiplex PCR; TCRdb keeps only in-frame clonotypes and omits some of them. The table includes some 220,000 clones, over 75% detected once. Source material: PBMCs. The receptors originated from a boy aged 10-17 years in good health and CMV-seronegative. CDR3s include the opening cysteine and the closing phenylalanine or tryptophan. The D gene is left open where the match is weak. Clone size, where shown, is once, few, many, or a class for clones that have expanded.

clone_size j_call d_call cdr3_length v_call cdr3_aa cdr3_nt
NA TRBJ2-1 TRBD2 14 TRBV7-2 CASSLRLAGYEQFF TGTGCCAGCAGCCTCCGACTAGCGGGTTATGAGCAGTTCTTC
NA TRBJ2-7 TRBD1 14 TRBV7-6 CASSIIQGIDEQYF TGTGCCAGCAGCATTATACAGGGGATAGACGAGCAGTACTTC
NA TRBJ2-7 TRBD2 16 TRBV30 CAWSVQRGLAGDEQYF TGTGCCTGGAGCGTCCAGCGGGGACTAGCGGGGGACGAGCAGTACTTC
few TRBJ2-3 NA 14 TRBV29-1 CSVDGAGLTDTQYF TGCAGCGTTGATGGGGCAGGGCTCACAGATACGCAGTATTTT
NA TRBJ2-7 TRBD2 18 TRBV30 CAWSLLAPTLAGGSEQYF TGTGCCTGGAGTCTTCTGGCCCCGACTCTAGCGGGGGGGTCGGAGCAGTACTTC
once TRBJ1-5 NA 13 TRBV6-5 CASSYSRAQPQHF TGTGCCAGCAGTTACTCGAGAGCTCAGCCCCAGCATTTT
NA TRBJ2-7 TRBD2 16 TRBV5-4 CASSLGLAGTTYEQYF TGTGCCAGTAGCTTAGGACTAGCGGGGACAACCTACGAGCAGTACTTC
NA TRBJ1-1 NA 15 TRBV7-2 CASSLVIGRDTEAFF TGTGCCAGCAGCTTAGTGATTGGGAGGGACACTGAAGCTTTCTTT
NA TRBJ1-4 NA 14 TRBV7-9 CASSSTGSREKLFF TGTGCCAGCAGCTCTACAGGGTCGCGAGAAAAACTGTTTTTT
NA TRBJ2-1 NA 15 TRBV6-4 CASSEVAGRNNEQFF TGTGCCAGCAGTGAGGTCGCGGGGAGAAACAATGAGCAGTTCTTC
NA TRBJ1-1 TRBD1 15 TRBV5-8 CASRLGTGGWTEAFF TGTGCCAGCAGGTTGGGGACAGGGGGTTGGACTGAAGCTTTCTTT
NA TRBJ2-7 TRBD1 16 TRBV9 CASSPRQGILPGEQYF TGTGCCAGCAGCCCGAGACAGGGAATCCTCCCAGGCGAGCAGTACTTC
NA TRBJ1-1 NA 10 TRBV29-1 CSVVSGGAFF TGCAGCGTTGTGTCCGGAGGAGCTTTCTTT
few TRBJ1-1 NA 14 TRBV12-5 CASGLDRMNTEAFF TGTGCTAGTGGTTTGGACAGGATGAACACTGAAGCTTTCTTT
once TRBJ2-2 NA 15 TRBV13 CASSLGTRHTGELFF TGTGCCAGCAGCTTAGGGACAAGACACACCGGGGAGCTGTTTTTT
NA TRBJ2-1 TRBD2 15 TRBV18 CASSLGTNVYNEQFF TGTGCCAGCTCGCTCGGGACTAACGTCTACAATGAGCAGTTCTTC
NA TRBJ1-1 TRBD1 16 TRBV18 CASSPPGRGPFTEAFF TGTGCCAGCTCACCACCGGGAAGGGGGCCGTTCACTGAAGCTTTCTTT
NA TRBJ2-7 TRBD1 15 TRBV6-1 CASSESGTGVHEQYF TGTGCCAGCAGTGAAAGTGGGACAGGGGTCCACGAGCAGTACTTC
few TRBJ2-5 TRBD1 15 TRBV7-8 CASSWTGSGEETQYF TGTGCCAGCAGCTGGACAGGGTCGGGTGAAGAGACCCAGTACTTC
NA TRBJ2-3 NA 13 TRBV5-6 CASSSHFADTQYF TGTGCCAGCAGCTCTCACTTTGCAGATACGCAGTATTTT
NA TRBJ1-1 TRBD1 12 TRBV29-1 CSVRQGDTEAFF TGCAGCGTCCGACAGGGGGACACTGAAGCTTTCTTT
NA TRBJ1-1 TRBD1 15 TRBV4-1 CASSQQDRDPTEAFF TGCGCCAGCAGCCAACAGGACAGGGATCCCACTGAAGCTTTCTTT
NA TRBJ1-3 NA 13 TRBV19 CASSLGTGNTIYF TGTGCCAGTAGTTTGGGCACTGGAAACACCATATATTTT
NA TRBJ2-1 NA 11 TRBV11-3 CASSDGVTQFF TGTGCCAGCAGCGATGGAGTGACCCAGTTCTTC
NA TRBJ1-1 TRBD1 15 TRBV5-1 CASSPRQGRRTEAFF TGCGCCAGCAGCCCCCGACAGGGCCGGAGGACTGAAGCTTTCTTT
NA TRBJ1-2 NA 17 TRBV11-3 CASSLGGGSVPSYGYTF TGTGCCAGCAGCTTAGGGGGAGGGAGCGTCCCTTCCTATGGCTACACCTTC